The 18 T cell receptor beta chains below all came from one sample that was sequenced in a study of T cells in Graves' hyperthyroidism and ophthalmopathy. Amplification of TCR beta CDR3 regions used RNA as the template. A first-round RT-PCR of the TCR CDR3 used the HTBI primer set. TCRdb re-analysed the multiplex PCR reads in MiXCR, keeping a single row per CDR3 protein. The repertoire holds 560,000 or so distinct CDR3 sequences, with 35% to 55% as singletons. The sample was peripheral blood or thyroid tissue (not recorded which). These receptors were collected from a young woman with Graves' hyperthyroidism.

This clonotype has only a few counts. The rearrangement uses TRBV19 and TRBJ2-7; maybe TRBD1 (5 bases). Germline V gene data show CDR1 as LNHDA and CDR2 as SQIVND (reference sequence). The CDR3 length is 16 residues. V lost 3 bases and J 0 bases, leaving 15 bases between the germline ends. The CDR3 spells CASSMETGRSSYEQYF. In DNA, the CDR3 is TGTGCCAGTAGTATGGAAACAGGACGCAGCTCCTACGAGCAGTACTTC.

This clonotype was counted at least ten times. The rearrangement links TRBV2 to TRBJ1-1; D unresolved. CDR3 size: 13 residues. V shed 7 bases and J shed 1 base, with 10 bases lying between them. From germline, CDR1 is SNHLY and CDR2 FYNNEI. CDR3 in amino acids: CASTRTENTEAFF. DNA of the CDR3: TGTGCCAGCACACGCACTGAGAACACTGAAGCTTTCTTT.

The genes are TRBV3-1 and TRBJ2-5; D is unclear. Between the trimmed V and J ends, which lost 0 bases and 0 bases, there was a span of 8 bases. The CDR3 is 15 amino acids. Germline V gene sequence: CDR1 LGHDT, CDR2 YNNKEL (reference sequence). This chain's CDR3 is CASSQDPGYQETQYF. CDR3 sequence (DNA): TGTGCCAGCAGCCAAGATCCCGGTTACCAAGAGACCCAGTACTTC.

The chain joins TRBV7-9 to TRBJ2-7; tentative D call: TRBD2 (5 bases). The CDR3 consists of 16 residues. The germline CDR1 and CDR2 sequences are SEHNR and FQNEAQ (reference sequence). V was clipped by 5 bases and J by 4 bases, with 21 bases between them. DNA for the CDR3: TGTGCCAGCAGCCAAGATGGACTGGAATCTTTTTACGAGCAGTACTTC. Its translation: CASSQDGLESFYEQYF.

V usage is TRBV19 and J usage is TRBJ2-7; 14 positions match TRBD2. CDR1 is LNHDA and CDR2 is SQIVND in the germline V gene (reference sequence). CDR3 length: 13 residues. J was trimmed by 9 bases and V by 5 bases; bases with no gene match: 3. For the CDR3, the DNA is TGTGCCAGTAGTCCGGGACTAGCGGGAGCGCAGTACTTC. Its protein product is CASSPGLAGAQYF.

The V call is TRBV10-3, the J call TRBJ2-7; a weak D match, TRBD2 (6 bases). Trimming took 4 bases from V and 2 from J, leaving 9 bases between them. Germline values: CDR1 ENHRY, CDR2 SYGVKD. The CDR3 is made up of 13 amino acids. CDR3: CAISAGGPYEQYF. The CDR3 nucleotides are TGTGCCATCAGTGCCGGAGGGCCCTACGAGCAGTACTTC.

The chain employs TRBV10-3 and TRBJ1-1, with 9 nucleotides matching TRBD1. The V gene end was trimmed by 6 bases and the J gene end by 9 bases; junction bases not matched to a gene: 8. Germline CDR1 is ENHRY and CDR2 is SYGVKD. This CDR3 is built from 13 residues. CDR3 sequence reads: CAIRGDRARKAFF. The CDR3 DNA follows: TGTGCCATCAGAGGGGACAGGGCGCGGAAAGCTTTCTTT.

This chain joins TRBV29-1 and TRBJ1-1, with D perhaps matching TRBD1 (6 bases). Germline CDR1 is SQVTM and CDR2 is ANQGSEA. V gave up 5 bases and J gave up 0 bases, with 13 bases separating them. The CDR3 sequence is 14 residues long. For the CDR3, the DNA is TGCAGCGTTACGACTGAGGGGGTGAACACTGAAGCTTTCTTT. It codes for CSVTTEGVNTEAFF.

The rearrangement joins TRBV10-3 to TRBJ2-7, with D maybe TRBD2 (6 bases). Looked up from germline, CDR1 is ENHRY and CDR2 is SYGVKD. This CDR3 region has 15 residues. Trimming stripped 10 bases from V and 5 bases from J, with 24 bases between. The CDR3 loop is CASRATGTSPHEQYF. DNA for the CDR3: TGTGCCAGCAGAGCCACGGGGACTTCTCCCCACGAGCAGTACTTC.

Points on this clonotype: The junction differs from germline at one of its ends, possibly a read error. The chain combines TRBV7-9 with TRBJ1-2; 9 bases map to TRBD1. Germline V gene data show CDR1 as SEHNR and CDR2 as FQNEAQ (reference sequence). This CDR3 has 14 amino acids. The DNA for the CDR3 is TGTGCCGGCAGTCCGGGACAGGGAGGTTATGGCTACACCTTC. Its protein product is CAGSPGQGGYGYTF.

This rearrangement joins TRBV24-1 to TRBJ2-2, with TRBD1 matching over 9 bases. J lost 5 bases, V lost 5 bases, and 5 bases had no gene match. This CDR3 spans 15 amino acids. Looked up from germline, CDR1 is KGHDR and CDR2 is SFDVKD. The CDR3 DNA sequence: TGTGCCACCAGTGGGAGGACAGGGGCGACCGGGGAGCTGTTTTTT. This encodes CATSGRTGATGELFF.

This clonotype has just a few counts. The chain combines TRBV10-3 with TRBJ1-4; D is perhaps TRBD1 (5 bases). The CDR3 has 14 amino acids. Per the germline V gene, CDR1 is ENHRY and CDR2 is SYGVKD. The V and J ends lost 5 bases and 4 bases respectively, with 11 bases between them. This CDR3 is CAISQAGGNEKLFF. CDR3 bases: TGTGCCATCAGTCAAGCGGGGGGTAATGAAAAACTGTTTTTT.

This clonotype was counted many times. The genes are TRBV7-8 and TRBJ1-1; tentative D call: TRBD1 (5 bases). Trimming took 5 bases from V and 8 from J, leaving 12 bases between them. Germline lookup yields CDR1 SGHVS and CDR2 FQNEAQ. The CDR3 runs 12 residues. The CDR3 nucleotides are TGTGCCAGCAGCCCTCCGGGGGTGGAAGCTTTCTTT. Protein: CASSPPGVEAFF. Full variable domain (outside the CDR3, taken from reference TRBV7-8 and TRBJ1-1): GAGVSQSPRYKVAKRGQDVALRCDPISGHVSLFWYQQALGQGPEFLTYFQNEAQLDKSGLPSDRFFAERPEGSVSTLKIQRTQQEDSAVYLCASSPPGVEAFFGQGTRLTVV.

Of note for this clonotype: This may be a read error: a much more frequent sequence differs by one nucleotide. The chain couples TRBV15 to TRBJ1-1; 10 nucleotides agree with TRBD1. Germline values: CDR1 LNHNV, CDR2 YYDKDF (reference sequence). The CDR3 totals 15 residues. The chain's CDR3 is CAASRDRGLNTEAFF. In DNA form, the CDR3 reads TGTGCCGCCAGCAGAGACAGGGGGCTAAACACTGAAGCTTTCTTT.

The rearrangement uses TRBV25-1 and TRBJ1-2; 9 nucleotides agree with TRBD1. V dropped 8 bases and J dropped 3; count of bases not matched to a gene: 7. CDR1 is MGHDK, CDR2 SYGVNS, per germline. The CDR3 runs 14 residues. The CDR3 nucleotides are TGTGCCAGCTTGGGTGGACAGGGGCACTATGGCTACACCTTC. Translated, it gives CASLGGQGHYGYTF.

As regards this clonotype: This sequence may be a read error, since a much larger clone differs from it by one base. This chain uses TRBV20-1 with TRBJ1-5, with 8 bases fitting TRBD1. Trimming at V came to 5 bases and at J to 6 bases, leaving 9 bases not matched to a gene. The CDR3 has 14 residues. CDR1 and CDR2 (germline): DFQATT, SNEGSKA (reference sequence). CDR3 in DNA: TGCAGTGCTGGAAGACAGGGGCTCAGTCAGCCCCAGCATTTT. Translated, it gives CSAGRQGLSQPQHF.

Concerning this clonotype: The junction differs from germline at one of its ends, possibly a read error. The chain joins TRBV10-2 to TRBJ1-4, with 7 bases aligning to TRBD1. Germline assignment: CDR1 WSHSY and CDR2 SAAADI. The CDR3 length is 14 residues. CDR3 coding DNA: TGTGCCAGCGGCCCGCGACAGGGTGTGGAAAAACTGTTTTTT. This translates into CASGPRQGVEKLFF.

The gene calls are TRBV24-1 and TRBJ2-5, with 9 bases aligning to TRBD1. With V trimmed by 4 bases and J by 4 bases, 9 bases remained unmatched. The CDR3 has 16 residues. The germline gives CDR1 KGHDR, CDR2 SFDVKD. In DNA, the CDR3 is TGTGCCACCAGTGAATCACCGGGACAGGGTACAGAGACCCAGTACTTC. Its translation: CATSESPGQGTETQYF.